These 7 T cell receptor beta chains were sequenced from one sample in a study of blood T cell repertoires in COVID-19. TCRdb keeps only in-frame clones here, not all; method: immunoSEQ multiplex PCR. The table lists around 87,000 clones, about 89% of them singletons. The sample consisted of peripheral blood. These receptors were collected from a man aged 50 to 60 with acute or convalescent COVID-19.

The CDR3 sequence is CASSFRGGDGYTF. The CDR3 DNA reads TGTGCCAGCAGTTTCAGGGGTGGGGATGGCTACACCTTC. The J gene is TRBJ1-2, the V gene TRBV12-3 or TRBV12-4, with TRBD1 as a possible D gene (6 bases). Trimming cost V 3 bases and J 6 bases, with 11 bases left between them. CDR3 length: 13 amino acids.

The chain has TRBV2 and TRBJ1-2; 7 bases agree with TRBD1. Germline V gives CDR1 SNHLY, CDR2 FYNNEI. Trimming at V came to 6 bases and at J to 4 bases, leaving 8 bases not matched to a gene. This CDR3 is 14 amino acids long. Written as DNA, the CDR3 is TGTGCCAGCAGGAACCGGGACAGCCTCTATGGCTACACCTTC. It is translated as CASRNRDSLYGYTF.

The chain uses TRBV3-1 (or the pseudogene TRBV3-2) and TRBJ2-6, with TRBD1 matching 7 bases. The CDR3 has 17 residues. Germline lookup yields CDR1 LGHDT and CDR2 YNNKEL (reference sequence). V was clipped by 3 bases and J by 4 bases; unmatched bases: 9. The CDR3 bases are TGTGCCAGCAGCCATGACAGGGCCAGGGCCGGGGCCAACGTCCTGACTTTC. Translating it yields CASSHDRARAGANVLTF.

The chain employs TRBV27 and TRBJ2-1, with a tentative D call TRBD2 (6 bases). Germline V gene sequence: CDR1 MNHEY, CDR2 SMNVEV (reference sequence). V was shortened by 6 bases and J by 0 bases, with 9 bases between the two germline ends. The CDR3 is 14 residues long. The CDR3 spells CASSWGDSYNEQFF. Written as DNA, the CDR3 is TGTGCCAGCAGCTGGGGGGACTCCTACAATGAGCAGTTCTTC.

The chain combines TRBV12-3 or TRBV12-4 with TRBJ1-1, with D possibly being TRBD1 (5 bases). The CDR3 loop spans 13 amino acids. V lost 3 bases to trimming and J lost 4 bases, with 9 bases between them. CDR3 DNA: TGTGCCAGCAGTTTTTTGGGGGGCACTGAAGCTTTCTTT. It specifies CASSFLGGTEAFF.

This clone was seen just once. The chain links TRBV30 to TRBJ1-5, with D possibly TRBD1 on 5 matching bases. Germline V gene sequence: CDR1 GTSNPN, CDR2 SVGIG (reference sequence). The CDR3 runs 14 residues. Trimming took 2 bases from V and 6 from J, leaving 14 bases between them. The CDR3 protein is CAWSNAGPGQPQHF. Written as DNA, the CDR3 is TGTGCCTGGAGTAACGCGGGACCGGGTCAGCCCCAGCATTTT. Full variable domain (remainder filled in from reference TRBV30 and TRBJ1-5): SQTIHQWPATLVQPVGSPLSLECTVEGTSNPNLYWYRQAAGRGLQLLFYSVGIGQISSEVPQNLSASRPQDRQFILSSKKLLLSDSGFYLCAWSNAGPGQPQHFGDGTRLSIL.

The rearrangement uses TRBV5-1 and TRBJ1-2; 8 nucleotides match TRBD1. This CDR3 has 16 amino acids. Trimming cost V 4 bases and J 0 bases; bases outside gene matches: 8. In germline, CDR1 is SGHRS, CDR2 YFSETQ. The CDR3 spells CASSRAGQGANYGYTF. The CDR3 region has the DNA TGCGCCAGCAGCCGAGCCGGACAGGGAGCTAACTATGGCTACACCTTC.